This T cell receptor (beta chain) was recovered during a study of OX40 agonist ivuxolimab in advanced cancers. Clones were sequenced by immunoSEQ multiplex PCR, and TCRdb holds only the in-frame ones, with some missing. This repertoire shows 98,000 or so clones, approximately 94% found once; its top ten account for approximately 0.2%. The clonotype originates from an adult with an advanced solid tumor such as melanoma, head and neck, liver or kidney cancer. Sequenced material: CD4+ or CD8+ T cells sorted from blood, taken in a trial of the OX40 agonist ivuxolimab.

CDR3 coding DNA: TGTGCCAGCAGTTACTCAAGACATTCACCCCTCCACTTT. Translation gives CASSYSRHSPLHF. This rearrangement joins TRBV6-5 to TRBJ1-6, with D unclear. Germline assignment: CDR1 MNHEY and CDR2 SVGAGI. CDR3 size: 13 residues. The V and J ends lost 0 bases and 8 bases respectively, with 5 bases between them.